The 28 T cell receptor beta chains below come from one sample, sequenced in a study of cytomegalovirus exposure and HLA in healthy donors. PCR primers comprised 60 Vbeta and 13 Jbeta primers. Clones were read by immunoSEQ multiplex PCR, and TCRdb kept only the in-frame ones, dropping some. The sample lists about 190,000 clones, 75% to 90% occurring once. The sample taken for sequencing was PBMCs. The receptors shown here come from a man younger than 40 in good health and CMV-seronegative.

In the case of this clone: This specimen includes other DNA sequences encoding the same CDR3. This rearrangement joins TRBV6-6 to TRBJ2-7, with D possibly being TRBD2 (7 bases). V was cut by 8 bases and J by 3 bases, with 11 bases left in between. Germline CDR1 is MNHNY and CDR2 is SVGAGI (reference sequence). The CDR3 is 12 residues long. CDR3 coding DNA: TGTGCCAGCGGGGGGGGCCGCTACGAGCAGTACTTC. Protein sequence: CASGGGRYEQYF.

In this sample, this clone turned up a few times. CDR3: CASSAGQARETQYF. The CDR3 nucleotides are TGTGCCAGCAGCGCCGGACAGGCTCGGGAGACCCAGTACTTC. V and J are TRBV5-4 and TRBJ2-5, with TRBD1 matching over 7 bases. Germline trimming cut 4 bases from V and 5 bases from J; bases unmatched to any gene: 8. Germline V gives CDR1 SGHNT, CDR2 YYREEE (reference sequence). The CDR3 contains 14 residues.

This clone was picked up many times. The chain uses TRBV7-9 and TRBJ2-7; 7 bases agree with TRBD2. The ends lost 5 bases at V and 3 bases at J; junction bases unmatched: 13. There are 16 residues in the CDR3. Germline V gene lookup returns CDR1 SEHNR and CDR2 FQNEAQ (reference sequence). The CDR3 sequence is CASSRLSERGRYEQYF. The CDR3 DNA is TGTGCCAGCAGCCGGCTTTCGGAGCGGGGTCGCTACGAGCAGTACTTC.

This clone was found once. The V and J genes are TRBV5-1 and TRBJ1-4; weak D call: TRBD1 (6 bases). Germline values: CDR1 SGHRS, CDR2 YFSETQ. V was shortened by 0 bases and J by 6 bases, with 12 bases between the two germline ends. The CDR3 sequence is 15 residues long. This chain's CDR3 is CASSLEQGGDEKLFF. Written as DNA, the CDR3 is TGCGCCAGCAGCTTGGAACAGGGTGGCGATGAAAAACTGTTTTTT.

For this clone: A read error may produce the germline difference seen at one junction end. This chain links TRBV7-7 with TRBJ2-3; D is possibly TRBD2 (7 bases). The CDR3 length is 15 residues. CDR1 and CDR2 from the germline V gene are SSHAT and FNYEAQ (reference sequence). CDR3 coding DNA: TGTGCTAGCAGCCTGCGGGGGCGTAGCACAGATACGCAGTATTTT. Amino acids: CASSLRGRSTDTQYF. The whole variable domain, filled in from reference TRBV7-7 and TRBJ2-3, reads GAGVSQSPRYKVTKRGQDVTLRCDPISSHATLYWYQQALGQGPEFLTYFNYEAQPDKSGLPSDRFSAERPEGSISTLTIQRTEQRDSAMYRCASSLRGRSTDTQYFGPGTRLTVL.

This clone was seen just once. The V gene is TRBV14, the J gene TRBJ2-2, with 8 nucleotides matching TRBD2. This CDR3 comprises 15 residues. With V trimmed by 4 bases and J by 4 bases, 5 bases remained unmatched. CDR1 is SGHDN and CDR2 is FVKESK in the germline V gene. In nucleotides, the CDR3 is TGTGCCAGCAGCCGGGGGCTAGCGGGCACCGGGGAGCTGTTTTTT. As protein: CASSRGLAGTGELFF.

This clone occurred once. The chain combines TRBV7-8 with TRBJ1-5; 9 bases are a match to TRBD1. V gave up 1 base and J gave up 7 bases; unmatched junction bases: 8. CDR3 size: 16 residues. Germline lookup yields CDR1 SGHVS and CDR2 FQNEAQ. The DNA for the CDR3 is TGTGCCAGCAGCTTAGAAGGGACAGGGTTCCTACAGCCCCAGCATTTT. This sequence encodes CASSLEGTGFLQPQHF.

The chain joins TRBV2 to TRBJ2-5; D remains unclear. The CDR3 has 15 residues. The germline V gene encodes CDR1 SNHLY and CDR2 FYNNEI. The V and J ends lost 8 bases and 0 bases respectively, with 16 bases between them. CDR3 in amino acids: CASPRPVRYQETQYF. In DNA form, the CDR3 reads TGTGCCAGCCCACGCCCAGTGCGGTACCAAGAGACCCAGTACTTC.

The chain links TRBV7-2 to TRBJ2-2; 9 bases align to TRBD1. The germline V gene has CDR1 SGHTA and CDR2 FQGNSA. V trimming: 5 bases; J trimming: 4 bases; junction bases outside the gene matches: 5. CDR3 size: 15 residues. The chain's CDR3 is CASSPRQGGTGELFF. The DNA of the CDR3 is TGTGCCAGCAGCCCTCGACAGGGGGGCACCGGGGAGCTGTTTTTT.

The chain uses TRBV5-1 and TRBJ2-3; the D gene is possibly TRBD1 (6 bases). V lost 4 bases and J 2 bases, leaving 14 bases between the germline ends. Germline V gene sequence: CDR1 SGHRS, CDR2 YFSETQ. The CDR3 length is 15 residues. As DNA, the CDR3 is TGCGCCAGCAGCCTGGGACAACAGTTCACAGATACGCAGTATTTT. Residues: CASSLGQQFTDTQYF.

This sequence joins TRBV28 and TRBJ2-3; 7 nucleotides align to TRBD1. The ends lost 4 bases at V and 1 base at J; junction bases unmatched: 5. Germline V gene sequence: CDR1 MDHEN, CDR2 SYDVKM. This CDR3 is 15 amino acids long. Written as DNA, the CDR3 is TGTGCCAGCAGTTCGACAGGGAGAGGCACAGATACGCAGTATTTT. It yields the protein CASSSTGRGTDTQYF.

This sequence joins TRBV27 and TRBJ2-3; 10 bases fit TRBD2. CDR1 and CDR2 (germline): MNHEY, SMNVEV (reference sequence). This CDR3 is built from 15 residues. The V and J ends lost 7 bases and 1 base, in that order; junction bases with no gene match: 5. The CDR3 nucleotides read TGTGCCAGCACCGCTCTAGCGGGGGGCACAGATACGCAGTATTTT. Encoded protein: CASTALAGGTDTQYF.

The rearrangement links TRBV7-9 to TRBJ2-3; 7 bases map to TRBD1. Trimming took 5 bases from V and 1 from J; bases not matched to a gene: 3. This CDR3 has 14 residues. The germline V gene encodes CDR1 SEHNR and CDR2 FQNEAQ (reference sequence). The DNA for the CDR3 is TGTGCCAGCAGCATCGGACAGGGCACAGATACGCAGTATTTT. This codes for CASSIGQGTDTQYF.

The CDR3: CAFDRVAEAFF. The CDR3 region has the DNA TGTGCCTTCGACAGGGTCGCTGAAGCTTTCTTT. This chain connects TRBV30 to TRBJ1-1; 7 bases line up with TRBD1. CDR1 and CDR2 (germline): GTSNPN, SVGIG (reference sequence). The CDR3 runs to 11 residues. V lost 7 bases, J lost 6 bases, and 5 bases stayed unmatched.

V and J are TRBV2 and TRBJ1-4; D remains unclear. The germline gives CDR1 SNHLY, CDR2 FYNNEI. The V and J ends lost 4 bases and 5 bases respectively, with 11 bases between them. This CDR3 has 14 residues. The CDR3 loop reads CASSGGRPNEKLFF. In DNA, the CDR3 is TGTGCCAGCAGTGGTGGCAGGCCCAATGAAAAACTGTTTTTT.

The chain is built from TRBV11-2 and TRBJ1-1, with D perhaps TRBD1 (5 bases). This CDR3 is built from 15 residues. V lost 0 bases and J 4 bases, leaving 12 bases between the germline ends. Germline lookup yields CDR1 SGHAT and CDR2 FQNNGV. The CDR3 region is CASSLDSGRGTEAFF. The CDR3 coding sequence is TGTGCCAGCAGCTTAGATTCAGGGCGGGGCACTGAAGCTTTCTTT. The whole variable domain, remainder taken from reference TRBV11-2 and TRBJ1-1, is EAGVAQSPRYKIIEKRQSVAFWCNPISGHATLYWYQQILGQGPKLLIQFQNNGVVDDSQLPKDRFSAERLKGVDSTLKIQPAKLEDSAVYLCASSLDSGRGTEAFFGQGTRLTVV.

V and J are TRBV30 and TRBJ2-3; the D is unclear. V lost 8 bases and J lost 2, with 11 bases in between. Germline CDR1 is GTSNPN and CDR2 is SVGIG (reference sequence). CDR3 length equals 12 residues. In nucleotides, the CDR3 is TGTGCCGGCCATATCCTCACAGATACGCAGTATTTT. Residues: CAGHILTDTQYF.

The genes are TRBV27 and TRBJ2-7; no clear D. This CDR3 has 14 residues. Germline V gene lookup returns CDR1 MNHEY and CDR2 SMNVEV (reference sequence). Trimming removed 0 bases from V and 0 bases from J, with 6 bases in between. DNA for the CDR3: TGTGCCAGCAGTTTATCGTTGAGCTCCTACGAGCAGTACTTC. This translates into CASSLSLSSYEQYF.

This chain uses TRBV4-2 with TRBJ2-2; D not resolved. V was shortened by 3 bases and J by 0 bases, with 8 bases between the two germline ends. The CDR3 has 15 residues. CDR1 LGHNA and CDR2 YNFKEQ come from the germline V gene. The CDR3 sequence is CASSQGQTNTGELFF. The DNA of the CDR3 is TGTGCCAGCAGCCAGGGCCAGACGAACACCGGGGAGCTGTTTTTT.

The CDR3 loop is CASSFGQGASYEQYF. DNA for the CDR3: TGTGCCAGCAGTTTTGGGCAGGGGGCTTCCTACGAGCAGTACTTC. The chain couples TRBV28 to TRBJ2-7; 8 bases match TRBD1. Germline CDR1 and CDR2: MDHEN and SYDVKM. V was pared by 3 bases and J by 1 base, with 5 bases of the junction left unmatched. The CDR3 extends over 15 amino acids.

This clone was recorded a few times. J is TRBJ2-7 and V is TRBV27; TRBD1 agrees at 7 bases. The V and J ends lost 8 bases and 3 bases, in that order; junction bases with no gene match: 7. Germline lookup yields CDR1 MNHEY and CDR2 SMNVEV (reference sequence). The CDR3 covers 13 residues. CDR3 residues: CASGTGARYEQYF. For the CDR3, the DNA is TGTGCCAGCGGAACAGGGGCGCGCTACGAGCAGTACTTC.

The rearrangement uses TRBV19 and TRBJ1-2; perhaps TRBD1 as D (6 bases). The germline V gene has CDR1 LNHDA and CDR2 SQIVND (reference sequence). The CDR3 runs to 15 residues. V was cut by 7 bases and J by 5 bases, with 20 bases left in between. The CDR3 DNA reads as TGTGCCAGTACAAACGACAGGAGAACCCAGTATGGCTACACCTTC. This gives the protein CASTNDRRTQYGYTF.

The chain combines TRBV27 with TRBJ2-2; a possible D gene is TRBD1 (5 bases). V dropped 8 bases and J dropped 1 base, with 14 bases sitting between them. The CDR3 loop spans 15 amino acids. Germline-derived CDR1 and CDR2 are MNHEY and SMNVEV (reference sequence). The CDR3 bases are TGTGCCAGCCCAGGGTTCCAGGGGAACACCGGGGAGCTGTTTTTT. It translates to CASPGFQGNTGELFF.

The CDR3 nucleotides read TGTGCCAGCAGCTTAGGAGACAGGGTCGGAGGGTACGAGCAGTACTTC. Its protein is CASSLGDRVGGYEQYF. V gene TRBV7-8 combines with J gene TRBJ2-7; maybe TRBD1 (7 bases). Germline CDR1 is SGHVS and CDR2 is FQNEAQ. The CDR3 is 16 residues long. V was clipped by 1 base and J by 4 bases, with 17 bases between them.

The chain joins TRBV2 to TRBJ1-6; 7 bases map to TRBD1. V gave up 3 bases and J gave up 10 bases; unmatched junction bases: 9. The length of the CDR3 is 15 residues. The V gene's germline CDR1 is SNHLY and CDR2 FYNNEI. As DNA, the CDR3 is TGTGCCAGCAGTGATAGGGGGCCATTTGAGTCACCCCTCCACTTT. Protein: CASSDRGPFESPLHF.

The rearrangement joins TRBV19 to TRBJ2-7; 9 bases align to TRBD1. Losses at the gene ends were 8 bases for V and 4 bases for J; bases not matched to a gene: 12. The germline V gene encodes CDR1 LNHDA and CDR2 SQIVND (reference sequence). The CDR3 contains 15 residues. The DNA for the CDR3 is TGTGCCAGTTGGGATCCGGGACAGGGAACGTACGAGCAGTACTTC. The encoded protein is CASWDPGQGTYEQYF.

This clone came up a few times. CDR3 nucleotides: TGTGCCGCCTACATGACTTCCTACGAGCAGTACTTC. Protein product: CAAYMTSYEQYF. V usage is TRBV30 and J usage is TRBJ2-7; D is undetermined. Germline V gives CDR1 GTSNPN, CDR2 SVGIG (reference sequence). V was trimmed by 8 bases and J by 1 base, leaving 12 bases between them. The CDR3 contains 12 residues.

The chain joins TRBV28 to TRBJ2-7, with unresolved D. The germline CDR1 and CDR2 sequences are MDHEN and SYDVKM. This CDR3 spans 13 amino acids. V gave up 7 bases and J gave up 0 bases, with 10 bases separating them. This chain's CDR3 is CASTTPSSYEQYF. CDR3 sequence (DNA): TGTGCCAGCACCACGCCGAGCTCCTACGAGCAGTACTTC.